A single count supports the clone carrying this T cell receptor (beta chain). Its antigen remains unknown. The CDR3 covers 17 residues. V was clipped by 3 bases and J by 9 bases; unmatched bases: 18. CDR1 MGHRA and CDR2 YSYEKL come from the germline V gene. These data originate in a study of breast tumors, draining lymph nodes, adjacent tissues. Findings and limits, study-wide: Luminal-like breast cancer showed significantly higher tumor–nontumor repertoire similarity than basal-like. Tumor repertoires ranked between lymph nodes and nontumor tissue in diversity, with V and J gene preferences.

Axillary draining lymph nodes of breast cancer patients supplied the node samples. A single record per CDR3 protein comes from TCRdb applying MiXCR to the multiplex PCR reads. Here the sample spans over 150,000 distinct CDR3 sequences, 31% being singletons. The TCR originated in a female donor with breast cancer. Some clones in this sample may be carry-over from other donors' samples. What was sequenced was axillary lymph node tissue. The chain employs TRBV4-1 and TRBJ2-5; 8 positions agree with TRBD1. Written as DNA, the CDR3 is TGCGCCAGCAGCCATCGACCGGGACAGGACAGCAATCAGCCCCAGTACTTC. Its translation is CASSHRPGQDSNQPQYF.